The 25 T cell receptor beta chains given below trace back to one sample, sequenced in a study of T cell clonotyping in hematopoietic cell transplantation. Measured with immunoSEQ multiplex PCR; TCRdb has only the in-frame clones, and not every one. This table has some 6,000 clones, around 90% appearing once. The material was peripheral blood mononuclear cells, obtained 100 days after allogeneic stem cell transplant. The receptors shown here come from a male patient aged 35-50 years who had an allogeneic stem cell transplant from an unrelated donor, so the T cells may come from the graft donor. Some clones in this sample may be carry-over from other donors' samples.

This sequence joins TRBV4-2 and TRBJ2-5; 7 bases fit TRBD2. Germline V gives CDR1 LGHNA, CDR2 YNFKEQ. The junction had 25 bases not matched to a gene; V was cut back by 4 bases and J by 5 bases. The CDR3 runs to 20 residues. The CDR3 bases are TGTGCCAGCAGCCTTCAATTTCGGCGTACTTTGACTAGCTCGCGGGAGACCCAGTACTTC. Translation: CASSLQFRRTLTSSRETQYF.

CDR3 DNA: TGTGCCAGCAGCTCCTTCGCCCGACAGGGCTTGAGCTATGGCTACACCTTC. Amino acid sequence: CASSSFARQGLSYGYTF. The chain couples TRBV7-2 to TRBJ1-2; TRBD1 matches at 7 bases. Germline loops: CDR1 SGHTA, CDR2 FQGNSA. This CDR3 is 17 amino acids long. The trim removed 4 bases at V and 4 bases at J, leaving 15 bases unmatched. The entire variable domain, with the rest obtained from reference TRBV7-2 and TRBJ1-2, is as follows: GAGVSQSPSNKVTEKGKDVELRCDPISGHTALYWYRQSLGQGLEFLIYFQGNSAPDKSGLPSDRFSAERTGGSVSTLTIQRTQQEDSAVYLCASSSFARQGLSYGYTFGSGTRLTVV.

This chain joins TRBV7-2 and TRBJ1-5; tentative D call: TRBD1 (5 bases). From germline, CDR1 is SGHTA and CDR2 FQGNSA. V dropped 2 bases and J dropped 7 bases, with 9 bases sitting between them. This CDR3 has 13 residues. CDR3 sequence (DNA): TGTGCCAGCAGCTTAATGGGGCCACAGCCCCAGCATTTT. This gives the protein CASSLMGPQPQHF.

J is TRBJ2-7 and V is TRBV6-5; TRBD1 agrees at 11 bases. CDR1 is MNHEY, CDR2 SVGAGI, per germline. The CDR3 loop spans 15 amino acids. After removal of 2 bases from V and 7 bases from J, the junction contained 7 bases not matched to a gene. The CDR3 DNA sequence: TGTGCCAGCAGTTACCACGGACAGGGGGCGAGGGAGCAGTACTTC. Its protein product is CASSYHGQGAREQYF.

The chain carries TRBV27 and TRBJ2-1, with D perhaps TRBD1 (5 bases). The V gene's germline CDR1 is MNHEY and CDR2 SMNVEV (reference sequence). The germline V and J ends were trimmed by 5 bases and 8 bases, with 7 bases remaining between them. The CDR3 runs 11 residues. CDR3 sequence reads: CASSQGDEQFF. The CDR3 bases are TGTGCCAGCAGTCAGGGTGATGAGCAGTTCTTC.

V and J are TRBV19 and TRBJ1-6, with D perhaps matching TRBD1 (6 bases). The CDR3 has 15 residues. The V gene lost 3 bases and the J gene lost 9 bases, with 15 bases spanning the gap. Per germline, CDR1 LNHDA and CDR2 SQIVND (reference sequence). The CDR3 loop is CASSMMTGHSSPLHF. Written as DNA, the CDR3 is TGTGCCAGTAGTATGATGACAGGACATTCTTCACCCCTCCACTTT. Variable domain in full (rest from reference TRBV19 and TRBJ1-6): DGGITQSPKYLFRKEGQNVTLSCEQNLNHDAMYWYRQDPGQGLRLIYYSQIVNDFQKGDIAEGYSVSREKKESFPLTVTSAQKNPTAFYLCASSMMTGHSSPLHFGNGTRLTVT.

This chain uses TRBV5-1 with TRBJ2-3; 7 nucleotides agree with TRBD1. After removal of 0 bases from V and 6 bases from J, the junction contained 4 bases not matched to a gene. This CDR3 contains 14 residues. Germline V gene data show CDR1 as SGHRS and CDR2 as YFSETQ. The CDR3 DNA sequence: TGCGCCAGCAGCTTGGGACAGGGAGAGGATACGCAGTATTTT. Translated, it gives CASSLGQGEDTQYF.

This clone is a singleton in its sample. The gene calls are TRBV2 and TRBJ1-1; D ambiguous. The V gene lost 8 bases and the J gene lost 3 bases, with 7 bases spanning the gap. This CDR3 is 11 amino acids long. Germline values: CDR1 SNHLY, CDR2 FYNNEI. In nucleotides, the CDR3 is TGTGCCAGCGGATTCGACACTGAAGCTTTCTTT. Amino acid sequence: CASGFDTEAFF.

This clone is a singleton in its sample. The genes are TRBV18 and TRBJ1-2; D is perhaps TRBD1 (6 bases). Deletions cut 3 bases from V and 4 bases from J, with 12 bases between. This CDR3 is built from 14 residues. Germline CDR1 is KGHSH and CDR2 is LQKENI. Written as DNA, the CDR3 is TGTGCCAGCTCACCCCGGACAGAAAGCTATGGCTACACCTTC. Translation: CASSPRTESYGYTF.

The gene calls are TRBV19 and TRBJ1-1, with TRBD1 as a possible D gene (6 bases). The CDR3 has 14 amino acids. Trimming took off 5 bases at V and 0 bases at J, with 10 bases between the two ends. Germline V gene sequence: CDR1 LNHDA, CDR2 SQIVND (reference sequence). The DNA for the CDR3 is TGTGCCAGTAGTCCCGGACAGCTGAACACTGAAGCTTTCTTT. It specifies CASSPGQLNTEAFF.

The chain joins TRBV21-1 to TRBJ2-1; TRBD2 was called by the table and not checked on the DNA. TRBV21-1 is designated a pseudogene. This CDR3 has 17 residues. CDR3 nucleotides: TGTGCCAGCAGCAAAGATGGGACTAGCGGGGGGGACAATGAGCAGTTCTTC. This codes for CASSKDGTSGGDNEQFF.

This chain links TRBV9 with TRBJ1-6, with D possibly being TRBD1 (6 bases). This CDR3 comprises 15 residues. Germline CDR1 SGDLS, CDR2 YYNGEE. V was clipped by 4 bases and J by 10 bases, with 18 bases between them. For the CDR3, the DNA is TGTGCCAGCAGCTCGGAAACAGGGAAGCGGTCACCCCTCCACTTT. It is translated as CASSSETGKRSPLHF.

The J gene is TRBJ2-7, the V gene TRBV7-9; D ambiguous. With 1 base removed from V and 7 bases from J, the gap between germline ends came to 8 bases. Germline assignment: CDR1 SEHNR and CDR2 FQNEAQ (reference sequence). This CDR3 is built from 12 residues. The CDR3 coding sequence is TGTGCCAGCAGCTTAGGGGCCACAGAGCAGTACGTC. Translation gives CASSLGATEQYV.

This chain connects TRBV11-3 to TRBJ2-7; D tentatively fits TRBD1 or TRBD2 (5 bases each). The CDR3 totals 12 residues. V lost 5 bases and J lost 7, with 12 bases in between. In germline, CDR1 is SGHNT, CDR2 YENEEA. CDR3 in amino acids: CASSAGTKEQYF. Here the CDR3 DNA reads TGTGCCAGCAGCGCCGGGACGAAGGAGCAGTACTTC.

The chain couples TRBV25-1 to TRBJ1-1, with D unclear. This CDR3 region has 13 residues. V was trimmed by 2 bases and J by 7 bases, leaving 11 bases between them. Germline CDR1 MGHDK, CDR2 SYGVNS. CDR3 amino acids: CASSEAGENEAFF. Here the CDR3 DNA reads TGTGCCAGCAGTGAAGCTGGTGAGAATGAAGCTTTCTTT.

The CDR3 loop reads CASSPREAFPGELFF. The CDR3 bases are TGTGCCAGCAGCCCCCGAGAGGCTTTTCCCGGGGAGCTGTTTTTT. The rearrangement uses TRBV7-3 and TRBJ2-2; the D is unclear. In germline, CDR1 is SGHTA, CDR2 FQGTGA. Trimming shortened V by 5 bases and J by 6 bases, and 16 bases separated the two germline ends. The CDR3 runs to 15 residues.

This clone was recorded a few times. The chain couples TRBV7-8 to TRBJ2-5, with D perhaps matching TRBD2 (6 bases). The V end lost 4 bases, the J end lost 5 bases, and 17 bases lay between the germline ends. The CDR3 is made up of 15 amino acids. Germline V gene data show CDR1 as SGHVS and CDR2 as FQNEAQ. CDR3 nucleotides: TGTGCCAGCAGCTCGCCGGGGGACGGCCGGGAGACCCAGTACTTC. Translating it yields CASSSPGDGRETQYF.

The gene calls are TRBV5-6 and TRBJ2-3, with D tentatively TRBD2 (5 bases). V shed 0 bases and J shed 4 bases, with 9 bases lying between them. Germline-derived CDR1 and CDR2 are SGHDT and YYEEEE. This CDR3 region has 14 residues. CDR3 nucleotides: TGTGCCAGCAGCTTGGGAGGGCCGGCAGATACGCAGTATTTT. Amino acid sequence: CASSLGGPADTQYF.

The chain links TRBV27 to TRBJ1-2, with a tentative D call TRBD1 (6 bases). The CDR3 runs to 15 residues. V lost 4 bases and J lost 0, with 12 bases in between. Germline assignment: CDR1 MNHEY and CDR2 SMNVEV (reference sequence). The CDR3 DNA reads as TGTGCCAGCAGTTCCTCCGGGGGCCCTAACTATGGCTACACCTTC. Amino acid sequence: CASSSSGGPNYGYTF.

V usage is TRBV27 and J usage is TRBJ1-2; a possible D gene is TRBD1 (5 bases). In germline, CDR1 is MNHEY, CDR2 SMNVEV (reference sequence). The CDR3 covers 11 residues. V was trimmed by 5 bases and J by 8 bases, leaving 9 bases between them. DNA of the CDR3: TGTGCCAGCAGTACACCAGGGGGCTACACCTTC. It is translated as CASSTPGGYTF.

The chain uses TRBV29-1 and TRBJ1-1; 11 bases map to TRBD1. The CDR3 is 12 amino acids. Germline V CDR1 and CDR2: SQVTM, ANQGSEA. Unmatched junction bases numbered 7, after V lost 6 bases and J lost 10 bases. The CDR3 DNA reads TGCAGCGTCGCGGACAGGGGGCAGGTAGCTTTCTTT. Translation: CSVADRGQVAFF.

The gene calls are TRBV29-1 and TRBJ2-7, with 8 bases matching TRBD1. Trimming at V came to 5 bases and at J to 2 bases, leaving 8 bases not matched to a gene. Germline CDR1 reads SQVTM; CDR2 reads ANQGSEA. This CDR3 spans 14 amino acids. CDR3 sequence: CSVWGTGITYEQYF. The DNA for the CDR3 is TGCAGCGTTTGGGGGACAGGAATCACCTACGAGCAGTACTTC.

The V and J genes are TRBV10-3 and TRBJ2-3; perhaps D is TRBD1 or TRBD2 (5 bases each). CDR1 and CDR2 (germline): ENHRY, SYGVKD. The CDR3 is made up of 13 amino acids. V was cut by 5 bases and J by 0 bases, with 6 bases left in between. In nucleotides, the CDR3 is TGTGCCATCAGTTGGGACAGCACAGATACGCAGTATTTT. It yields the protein CAISWDSTDTQYF.

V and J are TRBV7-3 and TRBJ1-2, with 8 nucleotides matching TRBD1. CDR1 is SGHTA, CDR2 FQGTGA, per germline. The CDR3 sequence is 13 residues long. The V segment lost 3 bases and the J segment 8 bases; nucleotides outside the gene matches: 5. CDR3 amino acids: CASSFTTGEGYTF. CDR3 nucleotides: TGTGCCAGCAGCTTCACGACAGGGGAAGGCTACACCTTC. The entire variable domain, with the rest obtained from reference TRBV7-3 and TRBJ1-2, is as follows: GAGVSQTPSNKVTEKGKYVELRCDPISGHTALYWYRQSLGQGPEFLIYFQGTGAADDSGLPNDRFFAVRPEGSVSTLKIQRTERGDSAVYLCASSFTTGEGYTFGSGTRLTVV.

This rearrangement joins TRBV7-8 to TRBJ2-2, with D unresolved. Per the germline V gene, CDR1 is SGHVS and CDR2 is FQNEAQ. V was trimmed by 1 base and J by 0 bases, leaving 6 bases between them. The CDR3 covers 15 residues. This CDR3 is CASSLVSANTGELFF. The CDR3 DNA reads TGTGCCAGCAGCTTAGTTTCGGCGAACACCGGGGAGCTGTTTTTT.